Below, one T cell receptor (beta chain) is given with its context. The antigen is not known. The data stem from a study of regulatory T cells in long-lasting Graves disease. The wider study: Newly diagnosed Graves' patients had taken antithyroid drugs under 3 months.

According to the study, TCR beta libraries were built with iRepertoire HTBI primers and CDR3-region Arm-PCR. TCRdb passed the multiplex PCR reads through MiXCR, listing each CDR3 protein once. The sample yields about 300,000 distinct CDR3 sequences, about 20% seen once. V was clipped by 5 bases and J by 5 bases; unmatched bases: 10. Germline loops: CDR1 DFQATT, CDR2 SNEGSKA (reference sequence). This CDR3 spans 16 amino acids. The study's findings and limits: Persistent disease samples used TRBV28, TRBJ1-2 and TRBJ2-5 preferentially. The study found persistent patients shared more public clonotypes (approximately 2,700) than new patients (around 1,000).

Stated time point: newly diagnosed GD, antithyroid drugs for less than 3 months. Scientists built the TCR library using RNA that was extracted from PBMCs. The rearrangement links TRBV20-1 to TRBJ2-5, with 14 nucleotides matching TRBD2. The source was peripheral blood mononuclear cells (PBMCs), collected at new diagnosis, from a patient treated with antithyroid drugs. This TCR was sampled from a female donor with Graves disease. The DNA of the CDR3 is TGCAGTGCTTCCCGGGGGACTAGCGGGAGAAGGGAGACCCAGTACTTC. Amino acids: CSASRGTSGRRETQYF.